The 11 T cell receptor beta chains presented below share a single source sample, sequenced in a study of cytomegalovirus exposure and HLA in healthy donors. PCR was performed using 60 Vbeta and 13 Jbeta primers. Clones were read by immunoSEQ multiplex PCR, and TCRdb kept only the in-frame ones, dropping some. The sample consists of roughly 60,000 clones, roughly 80% of them appearing once. Sequencing was performed on PBMCs. The receptors derive from a woman aged 40-49 years in good health and CMV-seropositive.

This chain uses TRBV12-5 with TRBJ1-5, with 7 positions matching TRBD1. J was trimmed by 6 bases and V by 0 bases; bases with no gene match: 5. The CDR3 extends over 15 amino acids. The germline V gene encodes CDR1 LGHNT and CDR2 FRNRAP. The DNA of the CDR3 is TGTGCTAGTGGTTTGGTCGGCGGGGACAGTCAGCCCCAGCATTTT. It yields the protein CASGLVGGDSQPQHF. Supplemented by reference TRBV12-5 and TRBJ1-5, the full variable domain reads DARVTQTPRHKVTEMGQEVTMRCQPILGHNTVFWYRQTMMQGLELLAYFRNRAPLDDSGMPKDRFSAEMPDATLATLKIQPSEPRDSAVYFCASGLVGGDSQPQHFGDGTRLSIL.

The chain is built from TRBV6-5 and TRBJ2-2; weak D call: TRBD2 (5 bases). V was cut by 5 bases and J by 3 bases, with 16 bases left in between. The CDR3 has 16 amino acids. Looked up from germline, CDR1 is MNHEY and CDR2 is SVGAGI. The CDR3 here is CASSNYLAHDTGELFF. For the CDR3, the DNA is TGTGCCAGCAGTAACTACTTAGCGCACGACACCGGGGAGCTGTTTTTT.

The chain combines TRBV5-1 with TRBJ2-5, with TRBD2 matching over 9 bases. With 4 bases clipped from V and 5 bases from J, the junction kept 15 bases outside the gene matches. The CDR3 has 17 amino acids. Germline V gene lookup returns CDR1 SGHRS and CDR2 YFSETQ. CDR3 in amino acids: CASSPAPQRGVKETQYF. Written as DNA, the CDR3 is TGCGCCAGCAGCCCTGCCCCCCAGCGGGGGGTTAAGGAGACCCAGTACTTC.

V and J are TRBV10-1 and TRBJ1-1; D unclear. The germline CDR1 and CDR2 sequences are WNHNN and SYGVQD (reference sequence). V was cut by 6 bases and J by 2 bases, with 10 bases left in between. CDR3 size: 13 residues. The CDR3 region is CASRINRNTEAFF. Written as DNA, the CDR3 is TGCGCCAGCAGAATCAACAGAAACACTGAAGCTTTCTTT.

The chain carries TRBV7-9 and TRBJ2-2; TRBD2 agrees at 10 bases. This CDR3 is 15 amino acids long. The J segment lost 0 bases and the V segment lost 6 bases, leaving 1 base of the junction unmatched. Germline V lookup: CDR1 SEHNR, CDR2 FQNEAQ (reference sequence). This CDR3 reads CASRSGGANTGELFF. The CDR3 bases are TGTGCCAGCAGGAGCGGGGGGGCGAACACCGGGGAGCTGTTTTTT.

This clone was recorded once. CDR3: CASSGGAGQETQYF. Here the CDR3 DNA reads TGTGCCAGCAGCGGGGGGGCGGGGCAAGAGACCCAGTACTTC. J is TRBJ2-5 and V is TRBV6-5; 8 nucleotides match TRBD2. V gave up 6 bases and J gave up 2 bases; unmatched junction bases: 5. Per germline, CDR1 MNHEY and CDR2 SVGAGI. The CDR3 contains 14 residues.

This clone came up a few times. The chain uses TRBV5-4 and TRBJ2-5; D possibly corresponds to TRBD1 (5 bases). The CDR3 is 15 amino acids. V lost 2 bases, J lost 3 bases, and 14 bases lay in between. Germline assignment: CDR1 SGHNT and CDR2 YYREEE (reference sequence). CDR3 protein: CASSFRSSREETQYF. The CDR3 DNA reads as TGTGCCAGCAGCTTCAGGAGTAGCAGGGAAGAGACCCAGTACTTC. The full variable domain, with the rest looked up from reference TRBV5-4 and TRBJ2-5, is ETGVTQSPTHLIKTRGQQVTLRCSSQSGHNTVSWYQQALGQGPQFIFQYYREEENGRGNFPPRFSGLQFPNYSSELNVNALELDDSALYLCASSFRSSREETQYFGPGTRLLVL.

The chain couples TRBV19 to TRBJ1-2; tentative D call: TRBD1 (6 bases). Per germline, CDR1 LNHDA and CDR2 SQIVND (reference sequence). The CDR3 length is 15 residues. V was pared by 5 bases and J by 0 bases, with 13 bases between. CDR3 region: CASSRRDTANYGYTF. CDR3 coding DNA: TGTGCCAGTAGTCGCCGGGACACCGCTAACTATGGCTACACCTTC.

The rearrangement links TRBV27 to TRBJ2-1; TRBD2 matches at 8 bases. After removal of 5 bases from V and 1 base from J, the junction contained 10 bases not matched to a gene. This CDR3 spans 17 amino acids. Per the germline V gene, CDR1 is MNHEY and CDR2 is SMNVEV (reference sequence). CDR3 in amino acids: CASSPWAAGVSYNEQFF. In DNA, the CDR3 is TGTGCCAGCAGTCCTTGGGCAGCGGGGGTTTCCTACAATGAGCAGTTCTTC.

This sequence joins TRBV5-4 and TRBJ1-1, with a possible D match to TRBD1 (5 bases). Trimming took off 0 bases at V and 1 base at J, with 10 bases between the two ends. This CDR3 is built from 15 residues. In germline, CDR1 is SGHNT, CDR2 YYREEE (reference sequence). CDR3 protein: CASSLEGMGNTEAFF. CDR3 in DNA: TGTGCCAGCAGCTTGGAGGGGATGGGGAACACTGAAGCTTTCTTT.

The V call is TRBV6-5, the J call TRBJ1-1; the D gene is possibly TRBD1 (5 bases). This CDR3 has 12 amino acids. V lost 6 bases to trimming and J lost 6 bases, with 11 bases between them. The V gene's germline CDR1 is MNHEY and CDR2 SVGAGI. CDR3 loop: CASRSRAPEAFF. CDR3 in DNA: TGTGCCAGCAGATCCAGGGCACCTGAAGCTTTCTTT.